These T cell receptor beta chains were read from a single sample in a study of blood T cell repertoires in COVID-19. Some clones are missing from TCRdb's copy, which holds only in-frame ones; the method was immunoSEQ multiplex PCR. The table lists 130,000 to 150,000 clones, about 80% of them singletons. The sequenced sample consisted of peripheral blood. The receptors here all came from a human donor in a cohort sampled during active COVID-19. The CDR3 runs from the conserved cysteine through the conserved F or W. Each record gives: J gene, clone size, D gene, V gene, CDR3 protein, CDR3 DNA. The D gene is left open where the match is weak. Clone size, where shown, is once, few, many, or a class for clones that have expanded.

>TRBJ2-5|-|TRBD1|TRBV7-3
CASSLTGFQETQYF
TGTGCCAGCAGCTTGACAGGGTTCCAAGAGACCCAGTACTTC
>TRBJ2-1|few|-|TRBV4-1
CASSAGTSYNEQFF
TGCGCCAGCAGCGCTGGGACTTCATACAATGAGCAGTTCTTC
>TRBJ1-4|-|-|TRBV4-2
CASSPVLDEKLFF
TGTGCCAGCAGCCCAGTACTAGATGAAAAACTGTTTTTT
>TRBJ2-5|-|-|TRBV3-1/TRBV3-2
CATRGASETQYF
TGTGCCACTCGCGGGGCGTCAGAGACCCAGTACTTC
>TRBJ1-2|once|TRBD1|TRBV9
CASSAGTGLGYTF
TGTGCCAGCAGCGCCGGGACAGGGCTTGGCTACACCTTC
>TRBJ1-2|-|TRBD1|TRBV18
CASSADRAYGYTF
TGTGCCAGCTCGGCTGACAGGGCCTATGGCTACACCTTC
>TRBJ1-3|-|-|TRBV7-9
CASSVSTGLTNTIYF
TGTGCCAGCAGCGTATCAACAGGGCTTACAAACACCATATATTTT
>TRBJ2-6|-|-|TRBV7-2
CASSSGRRLSGANVLTF
TGTGCCAGCAGCTCCGGTCGCAGACTCTCTGGGGCCAACGTCCTGACTTTC
>TRBJ2-1|-|TRBD2|TRBV2
CASSGTSGYYNEQFF
TGTGCCAGCAGTGGGACTAGCGGTTACTACAATGAGCAGTTCTTC
>TRBJ2-7|-|-|TRBV4-1
CASSPQPRGSYEQYF
TGCGCCAGCAGCCCCCAACCAAGGGGCTCCTACGAGCAGTACTTC